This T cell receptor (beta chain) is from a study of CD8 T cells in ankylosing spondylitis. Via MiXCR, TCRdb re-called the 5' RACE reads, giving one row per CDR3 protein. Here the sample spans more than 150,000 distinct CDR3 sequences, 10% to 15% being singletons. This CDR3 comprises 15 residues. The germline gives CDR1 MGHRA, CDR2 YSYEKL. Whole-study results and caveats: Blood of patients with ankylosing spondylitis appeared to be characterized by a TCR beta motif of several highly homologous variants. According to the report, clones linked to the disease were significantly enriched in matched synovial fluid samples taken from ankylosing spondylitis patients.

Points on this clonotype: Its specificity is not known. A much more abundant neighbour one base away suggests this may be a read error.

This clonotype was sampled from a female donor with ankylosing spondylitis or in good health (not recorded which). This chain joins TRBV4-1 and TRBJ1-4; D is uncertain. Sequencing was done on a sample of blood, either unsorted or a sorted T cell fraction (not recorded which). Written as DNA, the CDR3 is TGCGCCAGCAGCCAAGTACGAGCAACTAATGAAAAACTGCTTTTT. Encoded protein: CASSQVRATNEKLLF.